This T cell receptor (beta chain) was documented in a study of blood T cell repertoires in COVID-19. Study in general: Acute and convalescent COVID-19 specimens originated in the United States, Italy and Spain. T cells, B-cell-depleted T cells, or PBMCs supplied cDNA or gDNA.

Authors' analysis steps: Amplification of reference gene primers provided the estimated nucleated cell counts. Clones were read by immunoSEQ multiplex PCR, and TCRdb kept only the in-frame ones, dropping some. V and J calls and clone size follow that table, whereas D and trimming were derived from the DNA. This sample has 300,000 to 350,000 clones, with around 91% found just once. Germline assignment: CDR1 KGHSH and CDR2 LQKENI. Trimming cost V 6 bases and J 5 bases, with 16 bases left between them. The CDR3 extends over 14 amino acids. Sample: peripheral blood. This TCR came from a woman younger than 30 who had recovered from COVID-19. The chain is built from TRBV18 and TRBJ2-5, with D maybe TRBD2 (6 bases). The CDR3 nucleotides are TGTGCCAGCTCCACCTTATCGGGGGAGGAGACCCAGTACTTC. Protein product: CASSTLSGEETQYF.